Given below is one T cell receptor beta chain in context. What it binds is unknown. The CDR3 consists of 15 residues. V shed 0 bases and J shed 4 bases, with 12 bases lying between them. Germline CDR1 and CDR2: MGHRA and YSYEKL. Sorting of CD4+ and CD8+ T cells was performed on PBMCs. Extraction and reverse transcription of RNA yielded cDNA as the sequencing template. Only in-frame clones appear in the TCRdb table, and some are missing; sequencing was by immunoSEQ multiplex PCR. The repertoire holds more than 90,000 clones, with roughly 69% as singletons. The data derive from a study of CD8+ T cells in alopecia areata. Overall study findings and caveats: Patients displayed less clarity in TCR sharing than mice, a finding possibly related to HLA. Higher clonality was seen in lesional scalp than in normal scalp, especially in alopecia totalis/universalis. Sequence data from scalp samples additionally include resident alphabeta T cells of normal skin.

The sample was CD4+ T cells sorted from blood. The receptor was derived from a human donor in good health. The V call is TRBV4-1, the J call TRBJ2-5; maybe TRBD1 (6 bases). The CDR3 loop reads CASSQDRGTRETQYF. The CDR3 region has the DNA TGCGCCAGCAGCCAAGACAGGGGAACAAGAGAGACCCAGTACTTC.